The entry below describes one T cell receptor beta chain. This sample was included in a study of shared clonotypes between healthy human individuals. The CDR3 is made up of 14 amino acids. V was cut by 3 bases and J by 0 bases, with 6 bases left in between. The germline gives CDR1 SEHNR, CDR2 FQNEAQ (reference sequence). The table came from immunoSEQ multiplex PCR; TCRdb's copy has only in-frame clones and leaves some out. Of millions of clones listed, about 93% were seen once; the top ten hold around 1.7%. It was CD45RO-negative cells, positively selected for CCR7, that made up naive CD8 cells, with terminally differentiated effector memory CD45RA+ cells excluded.

The rearrangement uses TRBV7-9 and TRBJ2-1; D is undetermined. Specimen: naive CD8+ T cells from PBMCs. The receptor was derived from a man aged 18 to 29 in good health. Some clones in this sample may be carry-over from other donors' samples. Here the CDR3 reads CASSLADSYNEQFF. CDR3 DNA sequence: TGTGCCAGCAGCTTGGCGGACTCCTACAATGAGCAGTTCTTC.